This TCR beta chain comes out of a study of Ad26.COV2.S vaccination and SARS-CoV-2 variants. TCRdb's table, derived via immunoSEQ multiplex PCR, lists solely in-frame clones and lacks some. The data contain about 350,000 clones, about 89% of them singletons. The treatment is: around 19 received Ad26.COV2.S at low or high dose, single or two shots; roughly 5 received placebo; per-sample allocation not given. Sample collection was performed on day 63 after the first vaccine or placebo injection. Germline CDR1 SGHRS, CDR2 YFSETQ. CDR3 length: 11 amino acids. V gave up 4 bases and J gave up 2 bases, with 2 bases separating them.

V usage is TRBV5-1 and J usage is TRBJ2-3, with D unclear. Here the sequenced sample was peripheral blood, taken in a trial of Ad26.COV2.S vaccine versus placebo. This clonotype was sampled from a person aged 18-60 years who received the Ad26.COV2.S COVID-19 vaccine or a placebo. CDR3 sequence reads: CASSTTDTQYF. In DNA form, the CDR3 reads TGCGCCAGCAGCACCACAGATACGCAGTATTTT.